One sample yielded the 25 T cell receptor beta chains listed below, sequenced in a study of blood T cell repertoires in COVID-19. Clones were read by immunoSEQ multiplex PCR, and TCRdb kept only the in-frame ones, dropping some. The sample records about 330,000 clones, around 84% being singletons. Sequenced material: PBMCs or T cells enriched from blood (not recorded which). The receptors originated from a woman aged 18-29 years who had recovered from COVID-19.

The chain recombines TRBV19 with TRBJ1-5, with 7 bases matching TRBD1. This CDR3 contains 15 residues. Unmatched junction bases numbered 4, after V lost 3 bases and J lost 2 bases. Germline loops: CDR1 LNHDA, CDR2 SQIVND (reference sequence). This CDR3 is CASSISQGGNQPQHF. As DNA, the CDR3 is TGTGCCAGTAGTATCTCCCAGGGGGGCAATCAGCCCCAGCATTTT.

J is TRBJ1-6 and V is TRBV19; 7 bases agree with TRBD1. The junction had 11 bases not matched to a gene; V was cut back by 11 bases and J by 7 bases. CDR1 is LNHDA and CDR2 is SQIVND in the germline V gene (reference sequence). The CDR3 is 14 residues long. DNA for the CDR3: TGTGCCTGTACGACGGGACAGCTGAATTCACCCCTCCACTTT. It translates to CACTTGQLNSPLHF.

In nucleotides, the CDR3 is TGTGCCAGTAGTATAGGCCCTACGGCCAGCGGAGAGTTCTTC. This codes for CASSIGPTASGEFF. The rearrangement links TRBV19 to TRBJ2-1, with D maybe TRBD2 (5 bases). Germline loops: CDR1 LNHDA, CDR2 SQIVND (reference sequence). The CDR3 runs 14 residues. Trimming pared 1 base from V and 14 bases from J, leaving 18 bases between.

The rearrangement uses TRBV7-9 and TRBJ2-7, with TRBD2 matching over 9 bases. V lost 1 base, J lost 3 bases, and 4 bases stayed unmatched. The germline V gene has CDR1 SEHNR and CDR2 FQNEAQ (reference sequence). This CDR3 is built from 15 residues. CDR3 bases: TGTGCCAGCAGCTTAGGGAGTAGCGGGGGCTACGAGCAGTACTTC. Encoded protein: CASSLGSSGGYEQYF.

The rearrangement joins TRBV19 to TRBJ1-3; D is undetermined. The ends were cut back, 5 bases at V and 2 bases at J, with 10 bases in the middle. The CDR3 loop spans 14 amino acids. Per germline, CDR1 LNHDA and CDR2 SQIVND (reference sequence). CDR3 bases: TGTGCCAGTAGTGCCGGGGTCGCTGGAAACACCATATATTTT. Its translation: CASSAGVAGNTIYF.

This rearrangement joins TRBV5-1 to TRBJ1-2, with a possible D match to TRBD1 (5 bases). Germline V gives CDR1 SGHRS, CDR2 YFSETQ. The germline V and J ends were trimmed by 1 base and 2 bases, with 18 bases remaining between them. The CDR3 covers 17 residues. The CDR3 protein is CASSLSPTDLRNYGYTF. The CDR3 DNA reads TGCGCCAGCAGCTTGTCACCGACAGATCTCCGGAACTATGGCTACACCTTC. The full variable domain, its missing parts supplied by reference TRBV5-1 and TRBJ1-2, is KAGVTQTPRYLIKTRGQQVTLSCSPISGHRSVSWYQQTPGQGLQFLFEYFSETQRNKGNFPGRFSGRQFSNSRSEMNVSTLELGDSALYLCASSLSPTDLRNYGYTFGSGTRLTVV.

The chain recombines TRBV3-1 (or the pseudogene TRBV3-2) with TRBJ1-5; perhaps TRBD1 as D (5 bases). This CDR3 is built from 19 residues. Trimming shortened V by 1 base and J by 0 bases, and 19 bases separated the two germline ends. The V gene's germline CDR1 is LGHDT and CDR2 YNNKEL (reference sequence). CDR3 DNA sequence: TGTGCCAGCAGCCAAGGTGGTTGGAGGGGAAGATATAGCAATCAGCCCCAGCATTTT. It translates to CASSQGGWRGRYSNQPQHF.

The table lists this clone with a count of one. The CDR3 bases are TGTGCCGCCACAGGGGCCAGCAATCAGCCCCAGCATTTT. It specifies CAATGASNQPQHF. The chain recombines TRBV6-5 with TRBJ1-5; 7 bases match TRBD1. V shed 11 bases, J shed 1 base, and the junction held 5 bases outside the gene matches. The germline V gene has CDR1 MNHEY and CDR2 SVGAGI. The CDR3 loop spans 13 amino acids.

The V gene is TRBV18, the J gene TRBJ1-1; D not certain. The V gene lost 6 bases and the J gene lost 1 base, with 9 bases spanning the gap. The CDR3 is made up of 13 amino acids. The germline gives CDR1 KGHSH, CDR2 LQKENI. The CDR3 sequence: CASSQAGNTEAFF. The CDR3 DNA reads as TGTGCCAGCTCTCAGGCAGGGAACACTGAAGCTTTCTTT.

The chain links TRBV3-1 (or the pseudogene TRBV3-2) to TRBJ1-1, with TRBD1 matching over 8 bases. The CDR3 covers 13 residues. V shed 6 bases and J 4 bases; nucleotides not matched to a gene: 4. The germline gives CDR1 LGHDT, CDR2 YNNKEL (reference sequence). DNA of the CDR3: TGTGCCAGCAGTCATACAGGGGGCACTGAAGCTTTCTTT. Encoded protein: CASSHTGGTEAFF.

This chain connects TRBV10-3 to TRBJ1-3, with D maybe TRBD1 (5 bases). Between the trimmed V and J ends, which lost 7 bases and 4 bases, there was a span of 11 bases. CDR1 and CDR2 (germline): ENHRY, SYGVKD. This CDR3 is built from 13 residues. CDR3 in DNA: TGTGCCATCAAAACAGGATTCGGAAACACCATATATTTT. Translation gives CAIKTGFGNTIYF.

CDR3 nucleotides: TGCAGTGCTAGTCGAAAAGGTAGCGGGAGAGGGCAAGAGACCCAGTACTTC. Protein product: CSASRKGSGRGQETQYF. The chain combines TRBV20-1 with TRBJ2-5; 9 bases map to TRBD2. The CDR3 has 17 residues. Germline CDR1 DFQATT, CDR2 SNEGSKA (reference sequence). Unmatched junction bases numbered 13, after V lost 3 bases and J lost 2 bases.

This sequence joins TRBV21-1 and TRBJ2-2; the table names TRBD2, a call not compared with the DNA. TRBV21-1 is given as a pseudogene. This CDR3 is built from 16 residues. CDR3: CASSLRGGRAPGELFF. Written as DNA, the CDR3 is TGTGCCAGCAGCCTAAGAGGCGGGAGGGCCCCCGGGGAGCTGTTTTTT.

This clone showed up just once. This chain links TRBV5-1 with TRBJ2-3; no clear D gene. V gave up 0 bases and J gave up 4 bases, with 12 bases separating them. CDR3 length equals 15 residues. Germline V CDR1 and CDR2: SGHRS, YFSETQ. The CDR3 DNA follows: TGCGCCAGCAGCTTGGAGGCCCAGGCCGCAGATACGCAGTATTTT. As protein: CASSLEAQAADTQYF.

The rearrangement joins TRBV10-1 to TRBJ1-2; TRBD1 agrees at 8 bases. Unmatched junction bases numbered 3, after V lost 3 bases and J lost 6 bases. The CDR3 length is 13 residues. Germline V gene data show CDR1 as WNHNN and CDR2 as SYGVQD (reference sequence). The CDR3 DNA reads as TGCGCCAGCAGTGATTCAGGGGGCGATGGCTACACCTTC. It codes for CASSDSGGDGYTF.

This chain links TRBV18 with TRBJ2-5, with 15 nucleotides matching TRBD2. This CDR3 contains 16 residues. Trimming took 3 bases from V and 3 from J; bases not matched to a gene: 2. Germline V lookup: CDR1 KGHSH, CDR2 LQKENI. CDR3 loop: CASSPRTSGGEETQYF. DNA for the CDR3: TGTGCCAGCTCACCGAGGACTAGCGGGGGGGAAGAGACCCAGTACTTC.

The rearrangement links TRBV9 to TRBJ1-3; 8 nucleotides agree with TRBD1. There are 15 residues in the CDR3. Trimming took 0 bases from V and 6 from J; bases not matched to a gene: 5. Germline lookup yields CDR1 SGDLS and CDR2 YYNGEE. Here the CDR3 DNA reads TGTGCCAGCAGCGTAGGGGCAGGGGGCGAAAACACCATATATTTT. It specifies CASSVGAGGENTIYF.

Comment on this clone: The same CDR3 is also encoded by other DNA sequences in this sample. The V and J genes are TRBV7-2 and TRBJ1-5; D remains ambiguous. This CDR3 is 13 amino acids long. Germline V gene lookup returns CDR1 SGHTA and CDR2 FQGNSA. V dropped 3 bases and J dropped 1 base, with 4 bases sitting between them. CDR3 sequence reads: CASSLSSNQPQHF. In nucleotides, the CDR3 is TGTGCCAGCAGCTTGTCGAGCAATCAGCCCCAGCATTTT.

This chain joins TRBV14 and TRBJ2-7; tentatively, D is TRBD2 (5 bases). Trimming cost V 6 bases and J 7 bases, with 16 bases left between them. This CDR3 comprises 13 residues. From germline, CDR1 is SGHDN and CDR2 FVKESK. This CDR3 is CASSLNPGGEQYF. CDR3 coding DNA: TGTGCCAGCAGTCTCAATCCAGGCGGGGAGCAGTACTTC.

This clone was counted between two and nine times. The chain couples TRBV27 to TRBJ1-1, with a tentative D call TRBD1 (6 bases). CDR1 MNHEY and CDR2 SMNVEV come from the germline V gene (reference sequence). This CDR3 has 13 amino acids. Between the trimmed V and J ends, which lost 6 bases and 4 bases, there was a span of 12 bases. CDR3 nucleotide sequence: TGTGCCAGCAGCCTCACAGGGAGCACTGAAGCTTTCTTT. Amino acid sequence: CASSLTGSTEAFF.

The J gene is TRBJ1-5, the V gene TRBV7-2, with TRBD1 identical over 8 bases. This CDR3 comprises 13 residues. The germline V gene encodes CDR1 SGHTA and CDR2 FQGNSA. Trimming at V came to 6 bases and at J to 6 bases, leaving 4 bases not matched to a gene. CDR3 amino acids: CASSQDRAQPQHF. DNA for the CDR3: TGTGCCAGCAGTCAGGACAGGGCTCAGCCCCAGCATTTT.

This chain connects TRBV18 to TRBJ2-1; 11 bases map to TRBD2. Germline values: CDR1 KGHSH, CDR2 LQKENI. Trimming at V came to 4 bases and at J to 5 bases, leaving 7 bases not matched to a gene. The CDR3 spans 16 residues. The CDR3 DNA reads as TGTGCCAGCTCACGGTATACTAGCGGGGGCCACAATGAGCAGTTCTTC. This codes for CASSRYTSGGHNEQFF.

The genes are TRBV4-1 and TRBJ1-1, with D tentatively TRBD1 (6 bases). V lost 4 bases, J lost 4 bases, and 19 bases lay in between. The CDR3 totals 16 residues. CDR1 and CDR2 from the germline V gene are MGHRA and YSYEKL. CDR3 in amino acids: CASSLASVGAVTEAFF. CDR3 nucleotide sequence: TGCGCCAGCAGCCTTGCTTCAGTGGGGGCCGTCACTGAAGCTTTCTTT.

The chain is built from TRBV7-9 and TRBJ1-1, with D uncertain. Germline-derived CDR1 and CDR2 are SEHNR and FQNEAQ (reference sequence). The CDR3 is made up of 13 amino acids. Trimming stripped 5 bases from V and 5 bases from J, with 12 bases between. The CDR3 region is CASSHADATEAFF. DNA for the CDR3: TGTGCCAGCAGCCACGCGGATGCAACTGAAGCTTTCTTT. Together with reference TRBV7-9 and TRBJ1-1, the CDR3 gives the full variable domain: DTGVSQNPRHKITKRGQNVTFRCDPISEHNRLYWYRQTLGQGPEFLTYFQNEAQLEKSRLLSDRFSAERPKGSFSTLEIQRTEQGDSAMYLCASSHADATEAFFGQGTRLTVV.

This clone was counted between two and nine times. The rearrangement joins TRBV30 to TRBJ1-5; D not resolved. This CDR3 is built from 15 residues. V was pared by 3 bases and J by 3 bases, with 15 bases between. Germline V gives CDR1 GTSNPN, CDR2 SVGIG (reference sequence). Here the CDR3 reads CAWSDNITPNQPQHF. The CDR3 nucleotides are TGTGCCTGGAGCGATAACATAACCCCCAATCAGCCCCAGCATTTT. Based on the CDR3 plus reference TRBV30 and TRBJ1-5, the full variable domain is SQTIHQWPATLVQPVGSPLSLECTVEGTSNPNLYWYRQAAGRGLQLLFYSVGIGQISSEVPQNLSASRPQDRQFILSSKKLLLSDSGFYLCAWSDNITPNQPQHFGDGTRLSIL.